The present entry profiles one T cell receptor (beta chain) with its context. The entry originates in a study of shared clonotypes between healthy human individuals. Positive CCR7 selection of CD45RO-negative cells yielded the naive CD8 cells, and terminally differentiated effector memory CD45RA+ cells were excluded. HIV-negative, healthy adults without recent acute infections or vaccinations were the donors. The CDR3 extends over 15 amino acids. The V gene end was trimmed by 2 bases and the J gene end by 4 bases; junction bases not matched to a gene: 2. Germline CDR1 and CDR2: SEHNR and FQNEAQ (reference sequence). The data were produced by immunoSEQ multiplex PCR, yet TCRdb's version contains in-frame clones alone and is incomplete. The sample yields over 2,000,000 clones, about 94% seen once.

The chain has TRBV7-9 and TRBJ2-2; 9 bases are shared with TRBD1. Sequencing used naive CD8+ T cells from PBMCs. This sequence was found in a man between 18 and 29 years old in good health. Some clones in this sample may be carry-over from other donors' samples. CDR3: CASSLLGQGTGELFF. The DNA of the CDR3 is TGTGCCAGCAGCTTACTGGGACAGGGCACCGGGGAGCTGTTTTTT.